The source of this T cell receptor beta chain is a study of cytomegalovirus exposure and HLA in healthy donors. On this clone itself: The antigen is not known.

V lost 8 bases, J lost 7 bases, and 9 bases stayed unmatched. The CDR3 loop spans 15 amino acids. CDR1 is MNHEY, CDR2 SVGAGI, per germline. PCR used 60 Vbeta primers and 13 Jbeta primers. This table comes from immunoSEQ multiplex PCR, and its TCRdb copy is limited to in-frame clones, with some not included. The table shows about 180,000 clones, with over 65% occurring only once. Study-level points and caveats: Later on, an analysis found that several of the most significant clusters appeared to be linked to common viral pathogens, which included parvovirus B19. Per published accounts, TCR beta sequences correctly predicted the HLA-A and HLA-B alleles of most subjects.

The sequence came from a man between 18 and 35 years old in good health and CMV-seronegative. Material for sequencing was PBMCs. This sequence joins TRBV6-5 and TRBJ1-6; 9 bases line up with TRBD1. The CDR3 region is CASRDRDESNSPLHF. In DNA, the CDR3 is TGTGCCAGCCGGGACAGGGATGAATCAAATTCACCCCTCCACTTT.